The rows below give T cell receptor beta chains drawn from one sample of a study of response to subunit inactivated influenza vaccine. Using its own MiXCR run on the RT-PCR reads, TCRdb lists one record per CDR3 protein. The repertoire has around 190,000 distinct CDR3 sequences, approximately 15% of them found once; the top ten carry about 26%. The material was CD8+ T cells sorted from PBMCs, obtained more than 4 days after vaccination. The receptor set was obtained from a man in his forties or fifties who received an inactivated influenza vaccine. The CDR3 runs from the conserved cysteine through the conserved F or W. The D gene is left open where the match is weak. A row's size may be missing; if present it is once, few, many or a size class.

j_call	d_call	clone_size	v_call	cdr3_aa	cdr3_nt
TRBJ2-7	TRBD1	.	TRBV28	CASSLDRGLPNEQYF	TGTGCCAGCAGTCTGGACAGGGGGCTTCCCAACGAGCAGTACTTC
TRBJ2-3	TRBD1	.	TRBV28	CASSSGDRGLTDTQYF	TGTGCCAGCAGTTCCGGGGACAGGGGGCTGACAGATACGCAGTATTTT
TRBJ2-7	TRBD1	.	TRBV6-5	CASSYSPQGLYEQYF	TGTGCCAGCAGTTACTCCCCACAGGGGCTCTACGAGCAGTACTTC
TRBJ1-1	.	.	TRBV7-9	CASSLGWGPLNTEAFF	TGTGCCAGCAGCTTAGGCTGGGGGCCTTTGAACACTGAAGCTTTCTTT
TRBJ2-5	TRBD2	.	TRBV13	CASSPLTSGRPGETQYF	TGTGCCAGCAGCCCCCTGACTAGCGGGAGACCGGGTGAGACCCAGTACTTC
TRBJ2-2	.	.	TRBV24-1	CATSDPDRTNTGELFF	TGTGCCACCAGTGACCCGGACAGAACGAACACCGGGGAGCTGTTTTTT
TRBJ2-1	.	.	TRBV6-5	CASSYSANTYNEQFF	TGTGCCAGCAGTTACTCGGCCAATACCTACAATGAGCAGTTCTTC
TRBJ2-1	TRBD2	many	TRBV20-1	CSARGRAYNEQFF	TGCAGTGCTCGCGGGAGGGCTTACAATGAGCAGTTCTTC
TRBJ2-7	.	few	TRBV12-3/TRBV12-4	CASSLVGAAYEQYF	TGTGCCAGCAGTTTGGTAGGGGCCGCCTACGAGCAGTACTTC
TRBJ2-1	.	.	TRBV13	CASSLVSGFNYNEQFF	TGTGCCAGCAGCTTAGTAAGCGGGTTTAATTACAATGAGCAGTTCTTC
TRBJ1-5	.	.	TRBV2	CASSERAGWNQPQHF	TGTGCCAGCAGTGAGAGGGCAGGGTGGAATCAGCCCCAGCATTTT